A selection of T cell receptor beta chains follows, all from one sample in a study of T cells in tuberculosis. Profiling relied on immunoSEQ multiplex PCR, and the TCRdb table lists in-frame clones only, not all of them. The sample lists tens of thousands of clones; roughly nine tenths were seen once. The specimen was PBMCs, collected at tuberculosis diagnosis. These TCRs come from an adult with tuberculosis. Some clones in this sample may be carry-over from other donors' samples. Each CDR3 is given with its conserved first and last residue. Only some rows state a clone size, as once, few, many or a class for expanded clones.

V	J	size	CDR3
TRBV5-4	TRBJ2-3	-	CATTGGGGRVTDTQYF
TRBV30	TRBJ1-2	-	CAWSAVTGNYGYTF
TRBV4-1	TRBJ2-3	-	CASSQDVSAGGRDTQYF
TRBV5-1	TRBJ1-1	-	CASSAGGQGLTEAFF
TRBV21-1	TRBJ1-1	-	CATLGQGVSYHAEAFF
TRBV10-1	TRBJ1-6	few	CASSELGGSYNSPLHF
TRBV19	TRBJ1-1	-	CASRGQINTEAFF
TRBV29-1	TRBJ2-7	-	CSVEKGVEQYF
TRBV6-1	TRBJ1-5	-	CATQEGGDQPQHF
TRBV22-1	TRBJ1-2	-	CPGSGCRARKTYGYTF
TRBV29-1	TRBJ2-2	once	CSVPAGANTGELFF
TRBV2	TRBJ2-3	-	CASSDSGDTQYF
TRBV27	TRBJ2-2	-	CASSFAGGTGELFF
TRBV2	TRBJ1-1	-	CATGQAGLEAFF
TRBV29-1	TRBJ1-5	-	CSVFLAGEPQHF
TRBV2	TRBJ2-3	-	CASSLTSSADTQYF
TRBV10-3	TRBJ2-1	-	CAISESRDRNGDEQFF
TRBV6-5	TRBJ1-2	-	CASSYSHTGYGYTF
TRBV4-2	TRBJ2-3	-	CASSRQRGEADTQYF
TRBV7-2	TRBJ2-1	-	CASSLGGQGGEQFF
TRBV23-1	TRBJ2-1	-	CASSHPSTGGNYNEQFF
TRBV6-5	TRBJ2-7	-	CASRLTGEQHEQYF
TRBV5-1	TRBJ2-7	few	CASSLVAGGSYEQYF
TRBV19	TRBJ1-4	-	CASSRLQTGLNEKLFF
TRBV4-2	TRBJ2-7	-	CASSQDRTSGGAGYEQYF
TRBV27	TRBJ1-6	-	CASSLYGRQAEDSPLHF
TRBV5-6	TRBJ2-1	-	CASSIRQGIGDEQFF
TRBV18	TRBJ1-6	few	CASSQNRQGSSSALHF
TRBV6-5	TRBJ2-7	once	CASSSGFGPYEQYF
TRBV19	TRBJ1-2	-	CASSIVRTENNYGYTF
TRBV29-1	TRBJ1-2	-	CSVAPQGTNYGYTF
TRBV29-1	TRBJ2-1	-	CSAREGRFYNEQFF
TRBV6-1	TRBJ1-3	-	CASGNEGVSGNTIYF
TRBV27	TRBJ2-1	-	CASRRQGRNEQFF
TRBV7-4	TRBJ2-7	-	CASSHSPGQGRGPSYEQYF
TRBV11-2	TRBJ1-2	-	CASSLAQGAHGYGYTF
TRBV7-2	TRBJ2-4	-	CASRRDRGVNIQYF
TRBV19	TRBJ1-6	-	CASSIAGGRVKSPLHF
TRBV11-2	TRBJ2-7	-	CASSSGQGMGEQYF
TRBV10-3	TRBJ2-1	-	CAISGDGTSGNYNEQFF
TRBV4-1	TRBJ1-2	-	CASSQVGALEGYTF
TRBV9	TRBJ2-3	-	CASSVGTEARTDTQYF
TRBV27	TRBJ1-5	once	CASSLRRGGEPQHF
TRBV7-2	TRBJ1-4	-	CASSSGGAPHEKLFF
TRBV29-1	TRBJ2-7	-	CSVGTGVSYEQYF
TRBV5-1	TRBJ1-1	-	CASSLVAGTGTEAFF
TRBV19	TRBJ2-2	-	CASSSRQGLFQRGAGELFF
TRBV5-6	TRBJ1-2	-	CASSLGFGDRVSYGYTF
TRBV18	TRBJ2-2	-	CASSHLPGTGGHTGELFF
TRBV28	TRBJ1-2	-	CASSSPGRTYGYTF
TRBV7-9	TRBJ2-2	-	CATKGLTGTENTGELFF
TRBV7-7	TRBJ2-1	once	CASSLFAGDNEQFF
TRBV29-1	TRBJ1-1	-	CSVEVWDRGRVNTEAFF
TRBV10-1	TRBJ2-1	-	CASSGLGAGNEQFF
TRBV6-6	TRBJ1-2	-	CASEGDYGYTF
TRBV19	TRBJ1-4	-	CASRDRGNEKLFF